These 7 T cell receptor beta chains came from one sample sequenced in a study of tumor and adjacent non-tumor tissue in lung cancer. The library came from three nested PCR rounds adapted from ARM-PCR protocols. TCRdb itself ran the multiplex PCR reads through MiXCR, one entry per CDR3 protein. This table has 220,000 or so distinct CDR3 sequences, roughly 70% appearing once. No cell sorting was done before RNA was extracted from the tissue. The source material was lung tumor tissue. The receptors stem from a man aged 55 to 69 with non-small cell lung cancer.

The chain combines TRBV20-1 with TRBJ1-1; 12 positions match TRBD1. Trimming took 5 bases from V and 0 from J; bases not matched to a gene: 13. Germline CDR1 reads DFQATT; CDR2 reads SNEGSKA (reference sequence). This CDR3 spans 18 amino acids. The DNA of the CDR3 is TGCAGTGCTGCCGGGACAGGGGGCGCAGGGACAATGAACACTGAAGCTTTCTTT. It translates to CSAAGTGGAGTMNTEAFF.

Points on this clonotype: At one of its ends the junction is not consistent with the germline gene, which may arise from a read error. The V gene is TRBV4-2, the J gene TRBJ2-1; 10 bases match TRBD2. The germline CDR1 and CDR2 sequences are LGHNA and YNFKEQ. This CDR3 is built from 14 residues. The CDR3 nucleotides read TGTGCCAACAGCCTCGGGACTAGCGAGAATGAGCAGTTCTTC. It translates to CANSLGTSENEQFF.

This clonotype was seen more than once but under ten times. J is TRBJ2-7 and V is TRBV28; D call uncertain. V was cut by 4 bases and J by 4 bases, with 8 bases left in between. The CDR3 spans 12 residues. The germline CDR1 and CDR2 sequences are MDHEN and SYDVKM. The CDR3 DNA sequence: TGTGCCAGCAGTTCATACCGGTACGAGCAGTACTTC. As protein: CASSSYRYEQYF.

Worth noting for this clonotype: At one of its ends the junction is not consistent with the germline gene, which may arise from a read error. The rearrangement links TRBV11-2 to TRBJ2-1; the match to TRBD1 covers 8 bases. Germline V gene data show CDR1 as SGHAT and CDR2 as FQNNGV. This CDR3 comprises 13 residues. CDR3 protein: CASGQGSYNEQIF. CDR3 in DNA: TGTGCCAGCGGACAGGGCTCCTACAATGAGCAGATCTTC.

The chain joins TRBV6-5 to TRBJ1-4; the D gene is possibly TRBD1 (6 bases). V was trimmed by 10 bases and J by 10 bases, leaving 22 bases between them. The CDR3 runs to 14 residues. Per the germline V gene, CDR1 is MNHEY and CDR2 is SVGAGI. The CDR3 nucleotides read TGTGCCATAAGTCTGGAAGGGGGAAGGGCAAAACTGTTTTTT. As protein: CAISLEGGRAKLFF.

About this clonotype: Likely a read error: the CDR3 ends without its conserved phenylalanine or tryptophan. The chain recombines TRBV20-1 with TRBJ1-3; unclear D gene. Germline CDR1 and CDR2: DFQATT and SNEGSKA (reference sequence). This CDR3 comprises 11 residues. The CDR3 is CSTRVLDTIYL. The CDR3 DNA follows: TGCAGTACTAGGGTTCTGGACACCATATATTTG.

As concerns this clonotype: A read error may be the cause here, since a much bigger clone is one base away. The V and J genes are TRBV29-1 and TRBJ2-2; 7 bases agree with TRBD2. Germline CDR1 reads SQVTM; CDR2 reads ANQGSEA. This CDR3 is 13 amino acids long. Here the CDR3 reads CSSRGGNTGELSF. The CDR3 region has the DNA TGCAGCTCCCGGGGAGGGAACACCGGGGAGCTGTCTTTT.